Listed below are T cell receptor beta chains from one sample, sequenced in a study of T cell responses to AZD1222 COVID-19 vaccine. Assay used: immunoSEQ multiplex PCR; TCRdb lists only in-frame clones, some missing. The profile shows about 270,000 clones, 90% to 95% of them singletons. Sequences were derived from peripheral blood, sampled 28 days after the second AZD1222 dose. Source of these receptors: an adult who received the AZD1222 COVID-19 vaccine. Both conserved end residues are part of each CDR3. D genes are given only for firm matches. Clone sizes are given selectively: once, few, many, or a class where the clone is expanded.

J gene: TRBJ2-5; clone size: NA; D gene: NA; V gene: TRBV6-6; CDR3 protein: CASRTEETQYF; CDR3 DNA: TGTGCCAGCAGAACAGAGGAGACCCAGTACTTC
J gene: TRBJ2-5; clone size: once; D gene: TRBD2; V gene: TRBV5-4; CDR3 protein: CASSFGRGGLGETQYF; CDR3 DNA: TGTGCCAGCAGCTTCGGTCGGGGGGGCCTAGGGGAGACCCAGTACTTC
J gene: TRBJ1-6; clone size: NA; D gene: NA; V gene: TRBV11-2; CDR3 protein: CASSLAQENSPLHF; CDR3 DNA: TGTGCCAGCAGCTTAGCCCAAGAGAATTCACCCCTCCACTTT
J gene: TRBJ1-5; clone size: NA; D gene: NA; V gene: TRBV10-2; CDR3 protein: CASSEGSNQPQHF; CDR3 DNA: TGCGCCAGCAGTGAGGGTAGCAATCAGCCCCAGCATTTT
J gene: TRBJ2-7; clone size: NA; D gene: NA; V gene: TRBV27; CDR3 protein: CASSLSGLLGMEQYF; CDR3 DNA: TGTGCCAGCAGTTTATCAGGACTATTAGGAATGGAGCAGTACTTC
J gene: TRBJ2-7; clone size: NA; D gene: TRBD1; V gene: TRBV5-1; CDR3 protein: CASSPGQETYEQYF; CDR3 DNA: TGCGCCAGCAGCCCGGGACAGGAGACCTACGAGCAGTACTTC
J gene: TRBJ2-1; clone size: NA; D gene: TRBD1; V gene: TRBV9; CDR3 protein: CASSRDSNEQFF; CDR3 DNA: TGTGCCAGCAGCCGGGACAGCAATGAGCAGTTCTTC
J gene: TRBJ1-2; clone size: NA; D gene: NA; V gene: TRBV12-3/TRBV12-4; CDR3 protein: CASSQVQGRYTF; CDR3 DNA: TGTGCCAGCAGCCAAGTTCAGGGCCGCTACACCTTC
J gene: TRBJ2-7; clone size: NA; D gene: NA; V gene: TRBV4-1; CDR3 protein: CASSQGVLSYEQYF; CDR3 DNA: TGCGCCAGCAGCCAAGGGGTCCTCTCCTACGAGCAGTACTTC
J gene: TRBJ1-1; clone size: once; D gene: NA; V gene: TRBV4-1; CDR3 protein: CASSQEITGVQAFF; CDR3 DNA: TGCGCCAGCAGCCAAGAGATAACAGGTGTCCAGGCTTTCTTT
J gene: TRBJ2-3; clone size: once; D gene: NA; V gene: TRBV23-1; CDR3 protein: CASTSIRGGTRDTQYF; CDR3 DNA: TGCGCCAGCACTTCAATCAGAGGCGGAACAAGAGATACGCAGTATTTT
J gene: TRBJ2-1; clone size: NA; D gene: NA; V gene: TRBV9; CDR3 protein: CASSVASRQVDLEQFF; CDR3 DNA: TGTGCCAGCAGCGTAGCATCCCGACAGGTAGATCTTGAGCAGTTCTTC
J gene: TRBJ2-5; clone size: NA; D gene: NA; V gene: TRBV6-5; CDR3 protein: CASSPRWGRQETQYF; CDR3 DNA: TGTGCCAGCAGTCCCCGTTGGGGGAGGCAAGAGACCCAGTACTTC
J gene: TRBJ2-3; clone size: NA; D gene: TRBD1; V gene: TRBV19; CDR3 protein: CASSIHPPDRAKDTQYF; CDR3 DNA: TGTGCCAGTAGTATCCACCCGCCCGACAGGGCAAAAGATACGCAGTATTTT
J gene: TRBJ1-2; clone size: NA; D gene: TRBD1; V gene: TRBV11-1; CDR3 protein: CASSERDSPYGYTF; CDR3 DNA: TGTGCCAGCAGCGAGCGGGACAGCCCCTATGGCTACACCTTC
J gene: TRBJ2-5; clone size: NA; D gene: NA; V gene: TRBV29-1; CDR3 protein: CSVSGTPRETQYF; CDR3 DNA: TGCAGCGTCTCCGGGACCCCTCGGGAGACCCAGTACTTC
J gene: TRBJ2-5; clone size: NA; D gene: TRBD2; V gene: TRBV5-4; CDR3 protein: CASSRAGGPGETQYF; CDR3 DNA: TGTGCCAGCAGCCGAGCGGGGGGGCCTGGAGAGACCCAGTACTTC
J gene: TRBJ2-5; clone size: once; D gene: NA; V gene: TRBV7-9; CDR3 protein: CASTSGGEETQYF; CDR3 DNA: TGTGCCAGTACCTCGGGGGGCGAAGAGACCCAGTACTTC
J gene: TRBJ1-5; clone size: NA; D gene: NA; V gene: TRBV4-1; CDR3 protein: CASSQAPAGVGQPQHF; CDR3 DNA: TGCGCCAGCAGCCAAGCACCAGCGGGGGTCGGGCAGCCCCAGCATTTT
J gene: TRBJ2-5; clone size: NA; D gene: TRBD2; V gene: TRBV24-1; CDR3 protein: CATSDSSGTQETQYF; CDR3 DNA: TGTGCCACCAGTGACTCTAGCGGGACCCAAGAGACCCAGTACTTC
J gene: TRBJ2-1; clone size: NA; D gene: TRBD2; V gene: TRBV27; CDR3 protein: CASSLRGYGRARDEQFF; CDR3 DNA: TGTGCCAGCAGTTTAAGGGGTTACGGGAGGGCCCGGGATGAGCAGTTCTTC
J gene: TRBJ2-5; clone size: NA; D gene: NA; V gene: TRBV4-2; CDR3 protein: CASSQDRGKQETQYF; CDR3 DNA: TGTGCCAGCAGCCAAGATAGGGGGAAACAAGAGACCCAGTACTTC
J gene: TRBJ2-1; clone size: once; D gene: TRBD2; V gene: TRBV10-3; CDR3 protein: CAIGGTSAYNEQFF; CDR3 DNA: TGTGCCATCGGGGGGACTAGCGCGTACAATGAGCAGTTCTTC
J gene: TRBJ2-7; clone size: NA; D gene: NA; V gene: TRBV15; CDR3 protein: CATSSAEGTYEQYF; CDR3 DNA: TGTGCCACCAGCAGTGCCGAGGGGACTTACGAGCAGTACTTC
J gene: TRBJ1-2; clone size: NA; D gene: NA; V gene: TRBV3-1/TRBV3-2; CDR3 protein: CASSQDLKGRVYGYTF; CDR3 DNA: TGTGCCAGCAGCCAAGATTTGAAGGGCCGGGTCTATGGCTACACCTTC
J gene: TRBJ2-3; clone size: NA; D gene: TRBD1; V gene: TRBV5-5; CDR3 protein: CASRTGVTDTQYF; CDR3 DNA: TGTGCCAGCAGGACAGGGGTCACAGATACGCAGTATTTT
J gene: TRBJ1-2; clone size: NA; D gene: NA; V gene: TRBV3-1/TRBV3-2; CDR3 protein: CASMSETWGGYTF; CDR3 DNA: TGTGCCAGCATGAGCGAAACTTGGGGTGGCTACACCTTC
J gene: TRBJ2-7; clone size: NA; D gene: TRBD2; V gene: TRBV15; CDR3 protein: CATSGGLETSYEQYF; CDR3 DNA: TGTGCCACCAGCGGCGGACTAGAGACCTCCTACGAGCAGTACTTC
J gene: TRBJ1-2; clone size: NA; D gene: NA; V gene: TRBV21-1; CDR3 protein: CASSKERWTNYGYTF; CDR3 DNA: TGTGCCAGCAGCAAAGAGAGGTGGACGAACTATGGCTACACCTTC
J gene: TRBJ1-3; clone size: NA; D gene: TRBD1; V gene: TRBV7-9; CDR3 protein: CASSWRGQVLPIADTIYF; CDR3 DNA: TGTGCCAGCAGCTGGAGAGGACAGGTACTCCCGATAGCAGACACCATATATTTT
J gene: TRBJ1-4; clone size: NA; D gene: TRBD1; V gene: TRBV5-8; CDR3 protein: CASSRAGGLRQLFF; CDR3 DNA: TGTGCCAGCAGCCGGGCAGGGGGCTTGCGGCAACTGTTTTTT
J gene: TRBJ2-7; clone size: NA; D gene: TRBD2; V gene: TRBV2; CDR3 protein: CASHTGLGKGEQYF; CDR3 DNA: TGTGCCTCCCACACGGGACTAGGAAAGGGCGAGCAGTACTTC
J gene: TRBJ1-1; clone size: NA; D gene: TRBD1; V gene: TRBV5-1; CDR3 protein: CASSSQGMMNTEAFF; CDR3 DNA: TGCGCCAGCAGCTCACAGGGGATGATGAACACTGAAGCTTTCTTT
J gene: TRBJ2-1; clone size: NA; D gene: TRBD2; V gene: TRBV6-5; CDR3 protein: CASSSGRRNEQFF; CDR3 DNA: TGTGCCAGCTCTAGCGGGAGACGGAATGAGCAGTTCTTC
J gene: TRBJ2-7; clone size: few; D gene: NA; V gene: TRBV21-1; CDR3 protein: CASSQGRAYEQYF; CDR3 DNA: TGTGCCAGCAGCCAAGGCAGGGCCTACGAGCAGTACTTC
J gene: TRBJ1-5; clone size: NA; D gene: TRBD1; V gene: TRBV6-2/TRBV6-3; CDR3 protein: CASSLLQGNQPQHF; CDR3 DNA: TGTGCCAGCAGTTTACTACAGGGGAATCAGCCCCAGCATTTT
J gene: TRBJ2-7; clone size: NA; D gene: NA; V gene: TRBV5-1; CDR3 protein: CASSRKGGSTYEQYF; CDR3 DNA: TGCGCCAGCAGCCGGAAGGGGGGTTCAACCTACGAGCAGTACTTC
J gene: TRBJ2-2; clone size: once; D gene: NA; V gene: TRBV12-3/TRBV12-4; CDR3 protein: CASCPGAGELFF; CDR3 DNA: TGTGCCAGCTGTCCCGGGGCCGGGGAGCTGTTTTTT
J gene: TRBJ1-1; clone size: NA; D gene: TRBD1; V gene: TRBV7-3; CDR3 protein: CASSPIGQGGTEAFF; CDR3 DNA: TGTGCCAGCAGCCCCATAGGACAGGGAGGCACTGAAGCTTTCTTT
J gene: TRBJ1-6; clone size: NA; D gene: NA; V gene: TRBV3-1/TRBV3-2; CDR3 protein: CASSQDGGGYNSPLHF; CDR3 DNA: TGTGCCAGCAGCCAAGACGGAGGGGGTTATAATTCACCCCTCCACTTT
J gene: TRBJ1-1; clone size: NA; D gene: NA; V gene: TRBV28; CDR3 protein: CASSFISNTEAFF; CDR3 DNA: TGTGCCAGCAGTTTTATCTCTAACACTGAAGCTTTCTTT
J gene: TRBJ2-5; clone size: NA; D gene: TRBD2; V gene: TRBV11-2; CDR3 protein: CASSDLAGETETQYF; CDR3 DNA: TGTGCCAGCAGCGATCTAGCGGGAGAGACGGAGACCCAGTACTTC
J gene: TRBJ2-7; clone size: NA; D gene: TRBD2; V gene: TRBV11-2; CDR3 protein: CASSSSGTSGRGTYEQYF; CDR3 DNA: TGTGCCAGCAGCTCCTCCGGGACTAGCGGGAGGGGAACCTACGAGCAGTACTTC
J gene: TRBJ2-1; clone size: once; D gene: NA; V gene: TRBV19; CDR3 protein: CASSLGQIGLDEQFF; CDR3 DNA: TGTGCCAGTAGTCTGGGCCAGATTGGACTCGATGAGCAGTTCTTC
J gene: TRBJ2-5; clone size: NA; D gene: NA; V gene: TRBV6-5; CDR3 protein: CASSYAPGKGEKTQYF; CDR3 DNA: TGTGCCAGCAGTTACGCCCCAGGAAAGGGAGAAAAGACCCAGTACTTC
J gene: TRBJ1-2; clone size: NA; D gene: NA; V gene: TRBV6-5; CDR3 protein: CASRPRGLNYGYTF; CDR3 DNA: TGTGCCAGCAGACCCAGGGGCTTAAACTATGGCTACACCTTC
J gene: TRBJ1-2; clone size: NA; D gene: NA; V gene: TRBV7-2; CDR3 protein: CASSESGDRYGYTF; CDR3 DNA: TGTGCCAGCAGCGAATCAGGGGACCGCTATGGCTACACCTTC
J gene: TRBJ2-5; clone size: NA; D gene: NA; V gene: TRBV18; CDR3 protein: CASSPPGAETQYF; CDR3 DNA: TGTGCCAGCTCACCCCCCGGCGCAGAGACCCAGTACTTC
J gene: TRBJ2-7; clone size: NA; D gene: NA; V gene: TRBV7-8; CDR3 protein: CASSFGGKGQYF; CDR3 DNA: TGTGCCAGCAGCTTCGGTGGAAAGGGGCAGTACTTC
J gene: TRBJ2-5; clone size: NA; D gene: TRBD1; V gene: TRBV5-4; CDR3 protein: CASSQGALETQYF; CDR3 DNA: TGTGCCAGCAGCCAGGGGGCTCTGGAGACCCAGTACTTC
J gene: TRBJ1-4; clone size: NA; D gene: TRBD1; V gene: TRBV5-1; CDR3 protein: CAGKDRVEKLFF; CDR3 DNA: TGCGCCGGAAAGGACAGGGTTGAAAAACTGTTTTTT
J gene: TRBJ2-7; clone size: NA; D gene: TRBD1; V gene: TRBV24-1; CDR3 protein: CATSDPGQGANEQYF; CDR3 DNA: TGTGCCACCAGTGATCCCGGACAGGGGGCCAACGAGCAGTACTTC